This T cell receptor (beta chain) stems from a study of blood T cells in healthy people across ages. The sample providers were healthy Caucasian people from Russia, aged about 6 to 90. The second PCR ran about 6 to 12 cycles with a sample-barcoded 5' primer and J-beta primers. One entry per CDR3 protein, called by TCRdb with MiXCR from the 5' RACE reads. The sample includes about a million distinct CDR3 sequences, 35% to 40% seen only once; the top ten take about 12%. There are 13 residues in the CDR3. V lost 0 bases and J lost 11, with 14 bases in between. The germline V gene encodes CDR1 SGDLS and CDR2 YYNGEE. This clonotype has more than one count but fewer than ten. What it binds is not known. General study findings and limits: Diversity estimated from one million T cells was considered an underestimate.

The chain couples TRBV9 to TRBJ2-5; D gene unclear. The sequenced sample consisted of blood. The source of this sequence is a man younger than 35 in good health. CDR3 DNA: TGTGCCAGCAGCGTAGGTGGCTACAATGAGCAGTACTTC. Translated: CASSVGGYNEQYF.